A single T cell receptor (beta chain) is shown here with its context. TCR beta sequencing covered blood CD8+ and CD4+ T cells. This sample was taken from a study of CD8 T cells in Susac syndrome. Study in general: Among the sequenced Susac syndrome patients, five or six had active disease while 8 or 9 were in remission.

V lost 4 bases and J 4 bases, leaving 13 bases between the germline ends. This CDR3 contains 14 residues. CDR1 and CDR2 (germline): LGHNA, YNFKEQ. The RNA, roughly 0.45 to 1 ug, was put through reverse transcription using random hexamers. Amplification of TCR beta CDR3 spanned 54 Vbeta and 13 Jbeta via immunoSEQ multiplex PCR. TCRdb redid the calling of the immunoSEQ multiplex PCR reads with MiXCR, one entry per CDR3 protein. The table shows about 120,000 distinct CDR3 sequences, with nearly 96% occurring only once. The sequenced material came from CD4+ T cells from PBMCs. This receptor was taken from a human donor with Susac syndrome. This chain connects TRBV4-2 to TRBJ2-5; D remains ambiguous. The CDR3 sequence: CASSPRLLGETQYF. The CDR3 coding sequence is TGTGCCAGCAGCCCGAGGTTGTTGGGAGAGACCCAGTACTTC.